Listed here are 32 T cell receptor beta chains from one sample, sequenced in a study of T-cell memory formation after mild COVID-19. TCRdb re-analysed the 5' RACE reads in MiXCR, keeping a single row per CDR3 protein. In the table there are about 560,000 distinct CDR3 sequences, 20% to 25% of which are singletons. The sample was PBMCs or a T cell subset sorted from them (not recorded which). The origin of the receptors is an adult woman who had mild COVID-19 (a few samples of this study predate the infection). Cell type and time point are not known.

This clonotype showed up just a few times. The rearrangement uses TRBV15 and TRBJ2-5; D call uncertain. The CDR3 length is 13 residues. Looked up from germline, CDR1 is LNHNV and CDR2 is YYDKDF (reference sequence). The ends were cut back, 4 bases at V and 5 bases at J, with 11 bases in the middle. CDR3 sequence: CATSNRAQETQYF. The CDR3 nucleotides read TGTGCCACCAGCAACCGGGCCCAGGAGACCCAGTACTTC.

This sequence joins TRBV24-1 and TRBJ1-5, with D maybe TRBD1 (5 bases). From germline, CDR1 is KGHDR and CDR2 SFDVKD. Trimming shortened V by 1 base and J by 1 base, and 16 bases separated the two germline ends. The CDR3 has 18 amino acids. As DNA, the CDR3 is TGTGCCACCAGTGATTTTGGGGATAAGGGGAAAAGCAATCAGCCCCAGCATTTT. As protein: CATSDFGDKGKSNQPQHF.

This clonotype was counted between two and nine times. This chain uses TRBV6-1 with TRBJ1-2, with no clear D. The V gene lost 6 bases and the J gene lost 3 bases, with 17 bases spanning the gap. This CDR3 spans 15 amino acids. From germline, CDR1 is MNHNS and CDR2 SASEGT. CDR3 bases: TGTGCCAGCAGCCCCTCAATGACGGCCTACTATGGCTACACCTTC. Its translation is CASSPSMTAYYGYTF.

This clonotype has only a few counts. A much larger clone differs from this one at a single base, so this may be a read error. The chain recombines TRBV7-2 with TRBJ2-3; 8 positions agree with TRBD2. The germline V gene encodes CDR1 SGHTA and CDR2 FQGNSA. Losses at the gene ends were 5 bases for V and 0 bases for J; bases not matched to a gene: 4. This CDR3 has 15 residues. The CDR3: CASSQERGSTDTQYF. The CDR3 DNA reads TGTGCCAGCAGCCAAGAGCGGGGGAGCACAGATACGCAGTATTTT. The full variable domain, rest sourced from reference TRBV7-2 and TRBJ2-3, is GAGVSQSPSNKVTEKGKDVELRCDPISGHTALYWYRQSLGQGLEFLIYFQGNSAPDKSGLPSDRFSAERTGGSVSTLTIQRTQQEDSAVYLCASSQERGSTDTQYFGPGTRLTVL.

The rearrangement joins TRBV4-1 to TRBJ2-2; 12 bases align to TRBD2. This CDR3 spans 15 amino acids. V gave up 5 bases and J gave up 6 bases; unmatched junction bases: 4. Germline V gene data show CDR1 as MGHRA and CDR2 as YSYEKL. The CDR3: CASSTGTSGPGELFF. In DNA form, the CDR3 reads TGCGCCAGCAGCACCGGGACTAGCGGGCCCGGGGAGCTGTTTTTT.

This clonotype has more than one count but fewer than ten. The V gene is TRBV20-1, the J gene TRBJ1-3, with D possibly being TRBD1 (5 bases). CDR3 length equals 12 residues. CDR1 is DFQATT, CDR2 SNEGSKA, per germline (reference sequence). Trimming stripped 3 bases from V and 8 bases from J, with 11 bases between. The CDR3 nucleotides are TGCAGTGCTAGGGTACCGGGGGACACCATATATTTT. It yields the protein CSARVPGDTIYF.

This clonotype occurred a few times. This chain joins TRBV5-1 and TRBJ1-2, with D unresolved. CDR3 length equals 15 residues. Germline values: CDR1 SGHRS, CDR2 YFSETQ. V lost 6 bases and J 1 base, leaving 16 bases between the germline ends. CDR3 protein: CASTDHSSFNYGYTF. The CDR3 nucleotides are TGCGCCAGCACAGATCACAGTTCATTTAACTATGGCTACACCTTC.

The chain has TRBV5-1 and TRBJ2-2; D ambiguous. The germline V gene has CDR1 SGHRS and CDR2 YFSETQ. The V end was cut by 2 bases, the J end by 9 bases, with 11 bases between. This CDR3 has 13 amino acids. CDR3 region: CASSFSGERELFF. CDR3 nucleotide sequence: TGCGCCAGCAGCTTCTCGGGTGAAAGGGAGCTGTTTTTT. Drawing the rest from reference TRBV5-1 and TRBJ2-2, the complete variable domain is KAGVTQTPRYLIKTRGQQVTLSCSPISGHRSVSWYQQTPGQGLQFLFEYFSETQRNKGNFPGRFSGRQFSNSRSEMNVSTLELGDSALYLCASSFSGERELFFGEGSRLTVL.

There are many counts of this clonotype. The J gene is TRBJ2-5, the V gene TRBV20-1; D unclear. CDR3 length: 12 amino acids. Trimming stripped 0 bases from V and 4 bases from J, with 6 bases between. Germline V gene sequence: CDR1 DFQATT, CDR2 SNEGSKA (reference sequence). The CDR3 sequence: CSARDRRETQYF. In nucleotides, the CDR3 is TGCAGTGCTAGAGATCGTAGAGAGACCCAGTACTTC.

This clonotype was observed a few times. The chain has TRBV25-1 and TRBJ1-5, with TRBD1 matching 7 bases. The CDR3 covers 14 residues. V gave up 2 bases and J gave up 4 bases; unmatched junction bases: 2. Per germline, CDR1 MGHDK and CDR2 SYGVNS. The CDR3 sequence: CASSETRGNQPQHF. The CDR3 nucleotides are TGTGCCAGCAGTGAAACCAGGGGGAATCAGCCCCAGCATTTT.

The chain couples TRBV20-1 to TRBJ1-1; the match to TRBD1 covers 8 bases. Germline loops: CDR1 DFQATT, CDR2 SNEGSKA (reference sequence). This CDR3 spans 15 amino acids. The trim removed 0 bases at V and 5 bases at J, leaving 8 bases unmatched. CDR3 amino acids: CSARDPGQGLTEAFF. The CDR3 coding sequence is TGCAGTGCTAGAGATCCCGGACAGGGATTGACTGAAGCTTTCTTT.

A few counts support this clonotype. The chain couples TRBV7-9 to TRBJ2-3; 10 bases fit TRBD2. Trimming took 6 bases from V and 4 from J; bases not matched to a gene: 4. The CDR3 totals 14 residues. Germline CDR1 SEHNR, CDR2 FQNEAQ (reference sequence). The CDR3 loop reads CASSLAGVADTQYF. The DNA of the CDR3 is TGTGCCAGCAGTCTAGCGGGGGTCGCAGATACGCAGTATTTT.

This clonotype was observed a handful of times. J is TRBJ2-2 and V is TRBV7-2; D might be TRBD1 or TRBD2, each matching 5 bases. The V gene's germline CDR1 is SGHTA and CDR2 FQGNSA. Between the trimmed V and J ends, which lost 1 base and 6 bases, there was a span of 18 bases. This CDR3 has 17 amino acids. CDR3 amino acids: CASSLGRVGVLAGELFF. The DNA for the CDR3 is TGTGCCAGCAGCTTAGGCCGGGTGGGGGTTCTGGCCGGGGAGCTGTTTTTT.

This chain joins TRBV9 and TRBJ2-3; either TRBD1 or TRBD2 may fit D (5 bases each). Germline loops: CDR1 SGDLS, CDR2 YYNGEE. The CDR3 contains 16 residues. V was clipped by 4 bases and J by 2 bases, with 17 bases between them. CDR3 in amino acids: CASSSAPGTITDTQYF. Written as DNA, the CDR3 is TGTGCCAGCAGCTCAGCCCCCGGGACCATCACAGATACGCAGTATTTT.

The chain employs TRBV19 and TRBJ2-3; D might be TRBD2 (6 bases). The V end lost 6 bases, the J end lost 9 bases, and 10 bases lay between the germline ends. In germline, CDR1 is LNHDA, CDR2 SQIVND (reference sequence). The CDR3 length is 11 residues. DNA of the CDR3: TGTGCCAGTAGGATTGGGGGGACGCAGTATTTT. Its translation: CASRIGGTQYF.

This rearrangement joins TRBV4-3 to TRBJ2-1; TRBD1 might be the D (5 bases). The length of the CDR3 is 14 residues. Germline V lookup: CDR1 LGHNA, CDR2 YSLEER. The V and J ends lost 4 bases and 13 bases respectively, with 20 bases between them. The CDR3 sequence: CASSRSQDTRVQFF. CDR3 nucleotide sequence: TGCGCCAGCAGCCGATCACAGGACACCCGGGTCCAGTTCTTC.

This chain links TRBV5-1 with TRBJ1-1, with 7 bases aligning to TRBD1. Germline V gene lookup returns CDR1 SGHRS and CDR2 YFSETQ. CDR3 length: 15 amino acids. The V segment lost 1 base and the J segment 3 bases; nucleotides outside the gene matches: 6. The CDR3 nucleotides read TGCGCCAGCAGCTTGTGGGTTCAGGGGGACACTGAAGCTTTCTTT. This encodes CASSLWVQGDTEAFF.

The rearrangement joins TRBV9 to TRBJ2-7; D ambiguous. Trimming stripped 3 bases from V and 5 bases from J, with 15 bases between. This CDR3 spans 14 amino acids. Germline V lookup: CDR1 SGDLS, CDR2 YYNGEE. The CDR3 is CASSAYNSANEQYF. DNA of the CDR3: TGTGCCAGCAGCGCGTACAATAGTGCAAACGAGCAGTACTTC.

This chain connects TRBV7-6 to TRBJ2-2; 7 nucleotides match TRBD1. This CDR3 is 12 amino acids long. Germline V CDR1 and CDR2: SGHVS, FNYEAQ. After removal of 8 bases from V and 6 bases from J, the junction contained 3 bases not matched to a gene. The CDR3 is CASAQGAGELFF. The CDR3 DNA reads TGTGCCAGCGCCCAGGGGGCCGGGGAGCTGTTTTTT.

This clonotype turned up a few times. The chain joins TRBV4-3 to TRBJ2-1; the D gene is possibly TRBD1 (6 bases). CDR1 is LGHNA, CDR2 YSLEER, per germline. V was pared by 0 bases and J by 6 bases, with 15 bases between. The CDR3 totals 16 residues. This CDR3 reads CASSQDIRGRGNEQFF. DNA for the CDR3: TGCGCCAGCAGCCAAGATATCAGGGGTCGTGGCAATGAGCAGTTCTTC.

The chain has TRBV7-9 and TRBJ2-5; TRBD2 matches 10 bases. Germline trimming cut 6 bases from V and 4 bases from J; bases unmatched to any gene: 2. Germline V gene sequence: CDR1 SEHNR, CDR2 FQNEAQ (reference sequence). The CDR3 runs to 13 residues. The CDR3 protein is CASRLAGRETQYF. The CDR3 nucleotides read TGTGCCAGCAGACTAGCGGGGAGAGAGACCCAGTACTTC. Looking up the rest from reference TRBV7-9 and TRBJ2-5 gives the full variable domain: DTGVSQNPRHKITKRGQNVTFRCDPISEHNRLYWYRQTLGQGPEFLTYFQNEAQLEKSRLLSDRFSAERPKGSFSTLEIQRTEQGDSAMYLCASRLAGRETQYFGPGTRLLVL.

This clonotype was recorded a few times. This chain joins TRBV5-1 and TRBJ2-3; 14 nucleotides align to TRBD2. The CDR3 length is 17 residues. V lost 4 bases, J lost 3 bases, and 7 bases stayed unmatched. Germline V gene data show CDR1 as SGHRS and CDR2 as YFSETQ. This CDR3 reads CASSIGTSGGTTDTQYF. DNA of the CDR3: TGCGCCAGCAGCATCGGGACTAGCGGGGGTACGACAGATACGCAGTATTTT.

This clonotype was counted a few times. This chain joins TRBV7-9 and TRBJ1-1, with no clear D. Germline V gives CDR1 SEHNR, CDR2 FQNEAQ (reference sequence). V lost 4 bases to trimming and J lost 1 base, with 10 bases between them. The CDR3 totals 14 residues. CDR3 coding DNA: TGTGCCAGCAGCTCCGGGTCAGCGAACACTGAAGCTTTCTTT. This sequence encodes CASSSGSANTEAFF.

There are a few counts of this clonotype. This chain joins TRBV7-9 and TRBJ2-1; 9 bases are a match to TRBD1. V gave up 5 bases and J gave up 2 bases; unmatched junction bases: 10. From germline, CDR1 is SEHNR and CDR2 FQNEAQ (reference sequence). The CDR3 has 17 amino acids. In DNA form, the CDR3 reads TGTGCCAGCAGCGTATCTGGACAGGGGAACACCTACAATGAGCAGTTCTTC. Protein sequence: CASSVSGQGNTYNEQFF. The complete variable domain, with remaining parts taken from reference TRBV7-9 and TRBJ2-1, reads DTGVSQNPRHKITKRGQNVTFRCDPISEHNRLYWYRQTLGQGPEFLTYFQNEAQLEKSRLLSDRFSAERPKGSFSTLEIQRTEQGDSAMYLCASSVSGQGNTYNEQFFGPGTRLTVL.

In this sample, this clonotype turned up a few times. The chain has TRBV20-1 and TRBJ2-7; the match to TRBD2 covers 8 bases. Per the germline V gene, CDR1 is DFQATT and CDR2 is SNEGSKA (reference sequence). V dropped 3 bases and J dropped 7; count of bases not matched to a gene: 11. This CDR3 has 14 amino acids. The CDR3 DNA follows: TGCAGTGCTAGCGGGAGGGCCCCGAAAGGGGAGCAGTACTTC. Protein product: CSASGRAPKGEQYF.

This clonotype was picked up a small number of times. The chain combines TRBV20-1 with TRBJ2-3, with no clear D. Germline lookup yields CDR1 DFQATT and CDR2 SNEGSKA (reference sequence). The ends were cut back, 1 base at V and 4 bases at J, with 9 bases in the middle. This CDR3 region has 13 residues. The CDR3 protein is CSARVNEADTQYF. The CDR3, as DNA: TGCAGTGCTAGAGTTAACGAGGCAGATACGCAGTATTTT.

Only a few counts were recorded for this clonotype. The V and J genes are TRBV11-2 and TRBJ2-7, with D perhaps matching TRBD2 (6 bases). This CDR3 spans 12 amino acids. Germline V gene sequence: CDR1 SGHAT, CDR2 FQNNGV. V gave up 5 bases and J gave up 4 bases, with 9 bases separating them. This CDR3 is CASSEGTYEQYF. The CDR3 coding sequence is TGTGCCAGCAGCGAAGGGACTTACGAGCAGTACTTC.

This chain uses TRBV12-3 or TRBV12-4 with TRBJ1-1; 8 bases fit TRBD1. The length of the CDR3 is 14 residues. The trim removed 7 bases at V and 0 bases at J, leaving 4 bases unmatched. The CDR3: CASILTGVNTEAFF. The DNA for the CDR3 is TGTGCCAGCATTCTGACAGGGGTGAACACTGAAGCTTTCTTT.

This sequence joins TRBV9 and TRBJ2-2, with TRBD1 matching 7 bases. The germline V gene encodes CDR1 SGDLS and CDR2 YYNGEE. With 0 bases clipped from V and 6 bases from J, the junction kept 8 bases outside the gene matches. The CDR3 loop spans 16 amino acids. CDR3 sequence reads: CASSVVAGGNAGELFF. The DNA of the CDR3 is TGTGCCAGCAGCGTAGTGGCAGGGGGAAACGCCGGGGAGCTGTTTTTT.

The chain uses TRBV20-1 and TRBJ2-7; D may correspond to TRBD1 or TRBD2 (5 bases each). The germline V gene encodes CDR1 DFQATT and CDR2 SNEGSKA (reference sequence). This CDR3 is 12 amino acids long. Trimming took off 6 bases at V and 1 base at J, with 10 bases between the two ends. The CDR3 DNA is TGCAGTGCAAGGGACGTGTCCTACGAGCAGTACTTC. Translation: CSARDVSYEQYF.

This chain uses TRBV7-9 with TRBJ2-7, with 11 bases aligning to TRBD2. The CDR3 consists of 15 residues. V shed 5 bases, J shed 4 bases, and the junction held 7 bases outside the gene matches. CDR1 and CDR2 (germline): SEHNR, FQNEAQ (reference sequence). The DNA for the CDR3 is TGTGCCAGCAGCCCCTTCAGACTAGCGGGATACGAGCAGTACTTC. Translation gives CASSPFRLAGYEQYF.

The V call is TRBV6-5, the J call TRBJ1-4; tentatively, D is TRBD1 (5 bases). Germline-derived CDR1 and CDR2 are MNHEY and SVGAGI. CDR3 length equals 16 residues. The V gene lost 4 bases and the J gene lost 1 base, with 13 bases spanning the gap. The CDR3 coding sequence is TGTGCCAGCAGTTCCTCGGAGGGGAGAACTAATGAAAAACTGTTTTTT. This encodes CASSSSEGRTNEKLFF.